The next 2 T cell receptor beta chains were all read from a single sample in a study of sequential checkpoint blockade in melanoma. Treatment specified: randomized to nivolumab then ipilimumab (arm A) or the reverse (arm B). The data were produced by immunoSEQ multiplex PCR, yet TCRdb's version contains in-frame clones alone and is incomplete. Here the sample spans about 13,000 clones, roughly 69% being singletons. Sequenced here: CD8+ T cells sorted from blood (inferred from file names), sampled from a patient given nivolumab and ipilimumab in sequence. The source of these receptors is a human donor with melanoma.

The rearrangement joins TRBV7-9 to TRBJ2-6; 7 nucleotides match TRBD1. Germline V gene lookup returns CDR1 SEHNR and CDR2 FQNEAQ (reference sequence). CDR3 size: 18 residues. Trimming removed 5 bases from V and 0 bases from J; junction bases left unmatched: 10. CDR3 sequence reads: CASSDRDSPTSGANVLTF. The CDR3, as DNA: TGTGCCAGCAGCGATCGGGACAGTCCTACCTCTGGGGCCAACGTCCTGACTTTC.

By frequency in the sample, this clone is medium-sized. The same CDR3 can be traced to other DNA sequences in this sample. J is TRBJ1-2 and V is TRBV27; perhaps TRBD1 as D (6 bases). The CDR3 is 14 residues long. V was trimmed by 6 bases and J by 1 base, leaving 12 bases between them. Germline-derived CDR1 and CDR2 are MNHEY and SMNVEV (reference sequence). The CDR3 DNA follows: TGTGCCAGCAGCTTACAGGGAGGTAACTATGGCTACACCTTC. This encodes CASSLQGGNYGYTF.